These 14 T cell receptor beta chains share one sample of origin, sequenced in a study of T cells after yellow fever vaccination. TCRdb re-derived calls from the 5' RACE reads in MiXCR, one entry per CDR3 protein. The sample has about 350,000 distinct CDR3 sequences; over 4% are singletons. This material consisted of PBMCs, taken 5 days after the yellow fever booster vaccination. These receptor sequences come from a young man who received the YFV17D yellow fever vaccine.

This clonotype appeared many times. The V and J genes are TRBV29-1 and TRBJ2-4, with 8 nucleotides matching TRBD1. The CDR3 length is 12 residues. Trimming removed 7 bases from V and 10 bases from J; junction bases left unmatched: 9. Looked up from germline, CDR1 is SQVTM and CDR2 is ANQGSEA. The CDR3 reads CSAEVQGAIQYF. CDR3 DNA sequence: TGCAGCGCCGAGGTTCAGGGGGCGATTCAGTACTTC.

In its sample, this clonotype was seen a few times. The CDR3 loop reads CASSPAFYEQYF. DNA for the CDR3: TGTGCCAGCAGCCCAGCTTTCTACGAGCAGTACTTC. The chain combines TRBV7-9 with TRBJ2-7, with D unresolved. The germline V gene encodes CDR1 SEHNR and CDR2 FQNEAQ (reference sequence). Deletions cut 5 bases from V and 3 bases from J, with 8 bases between. This CDR3 is built from 12 residues.

The chain couples TRBV5-4 to TRBJ2-1; 9 positions agree with TRBD1. The germline V gene encodes CDR1 SGHNT and CDR2 YYREEE (reference sequence). This CDR3 has 13 residues. V lost 4 bases to trimming and J lost 8 bases; unmatched junction nucleotides: 4. The CDR3 DNA reads TGTGCCAGCAGCATTGACAGGGGGGATGAGCAGTTCTTC. As protein: CASSIDRGDEQFF.

This clonotype was counted a few times. V and J are TRBV4-2 and TRBJ2-7, with D tentatively TRBD2 (5 bases). Germline loops: CDR1 LGHNA, CDR2 YNFKEQ. V was trimmed by 0 bases and J by 7 bases, leaving 13 bases between them. CDR3 length equals 14 residues. The CDR3 coding sequence is TGTGCCAGCAGCCAAGAAGGGATAGCGCGAGAGCAGTACTTC. It specifies CASSQEGIAREQYF.

The gene calls are TRBV7-2 and TRBJ2-7; a weak D match, TRBD1 (6 bases). V was trimmed by 4 bases and J by 7 bases, leaving 14 bases between them. The CDR3 spans 13 residues. CDR1 and CDR2 from the germline V gene are SGHTA and FQGNSA. The CDR3 protein is CASSYQGNGEQYF. The CDR3 DNA is TGTGCCAGCAGCTATCAGGGGAATGGGGAGCAGTACTTC.

This clonotype was seen repeatedly, ten times or more. V usage is TRBV7-8 and J usage is TRBJ1-4, with 9 bases lining up with TRBD1. The CDR3 is 14 residues long. Germline V gene data show CDR1 as SGHVS and CDR2 as FQNEAQ. Trimming cost V 1 base and J 8 bases; bases outside gene matches: 2. CDR3 region: CASSLVGTGEKLFF. CDR3 coding DNA: TGTGCCAGCAGCTTAGTTGGGACAGGGGAAAAACTGTTTTTT.

This clonotype was counted a few times. The V call is TRBV23-1, the J call TRBJ2-1; D not certain. TRBV23-1 is an ORF for which the function is uncertain. The CDR3 runs to 12 residues. V was trimmed by 6 bases and J by 6 bases, leaving 9 bases between them. This CDR3 reads CASSLGSNEQFF. The CDR3 DNA reads as TGCGCCAGCAGCCTAGGAAGCAATGAGCAGTTCTTC.

This clonotype was observed many times. J is TRBJ1-3 and V is TRBV7-9, with a tentative D call TRBD1 (5 bases). V was pared by 3 bases and J by 4 bases, with 13 bases between. The CDR3 is made up of 15 amino acids. Germline CDR1 SEHNR, CDR2 FQNEAQ (reference sequence). The CDR3 is CASSFPRGRGNTIYF. The CDR3 DNA is TGTGCCAGCAGCTTTCCGAGGGGACGGGGAAACACCATATATTTT.

This clonotype was detected many times. V gene TRBV7-9 combines with J gene TRBJ2-2; D may be TRBD1 (6 bases). Trimming stripped 5 bases from V and 6 bases from J, with 13 bases between. This CDR3 has 14 residues. The germline V gene encodes CDR1 SEHNR and CDR2 FQNEAQ (reference sequence). CDR3 loop: CASSPGQSAGELFF. The CDR3 nucleotides are TGTGCCAGCAGCCCCGGACAGTCCGCCGGGGAGCTGTTTTTT. Full variable domain (missing parts from reference TRBV7-9 and TRBJ2-2): DTGVSQNPRHKITKRGQNVTFRCDPISEHNRLYWYRQTLGQGPEFLTYFQNEAQLEKSRLLSDRFSAERPKGSFSTLEIQRTEQGDSAMYLCASSPGQSAGELFFGEGSRLTVL.

CDR3: CSARSGGIPNNEQFF. DNA of the CDR3: TGCAGTGCTAGGAGCGGGGGCATTCCCAACAATGAGCAGTTCTTC. The rearrangement links TRBV20-1 to TRBJ2-1; TRBD2 aligns across 8 bases. This CDR3 has 15 residues. CDR1 is DFQATT, CDR2 SNEGSKA, per germline (reference sequence). Trimming cost V 3 bases and J 5 bases; bases outside gene matches: 9.

This clonotype was found a few times. J is TRBJ2-7 and V is TRBV7-3; 7 nucleotides line up with TRBD1. This CDR3 region has 14 residues. J gave up 5 bases and V 3 bases, and 7 bases lay outside the gene matches. CDR1 and CDR2 from the germline V gene are SGHTA and FQGTGA. The CDR3 nucleotides are TGTGCCAGCAGCTTGACAGGGAATAACCACGAGCAGTACTTC. This sequence encodes CASSLTGNNHEQYF. The complete variable domain, with remaining parts taken from reference TRBV7-3 and TRBJ2-7, reads GAGVSQTPSNKVTEKGKYVELRCDPISGHTALYWYRQSLGQGPEFLIYFQGTGAADDSGLPNDRFFAVRPEGSVSTLKIQRTERGDSAVYLCASSLTGNNHEQYFGPGTRLTVT.

The table lists this clonotype with many counts. This chain connects TRBV7-6 to TRBJ2-7; D could derive from TRBD1 or TRBD2 (6 bases each). Germline CDR1 reads SGHVS; CDR2 reads FNYEAQ. The V end was cut by 5 bases, the J end by 6 bases, with 17 bases between. The CDR3 contains 14 residues. CDR3 nucleotides: TGTGCCAGCAGCCTCTACGGGGGCCCAGGCGAGCAGTACTTC. Its translation: CASSLYGGPGEQYF.

This clonotype has ten or more counts. The genes are TRBV3-1 and TRBJ2-2; a weak D match, TRBD2 (5 bases). V lost 1 base and J 1 base, leaving 10 bases between the germline ends. The CDR3 is 16 residues long. Germline CDR1 LGHDT, CDR2 YNNKEL (reference sequence). In DNA, the CDR3 is TGTGCCAGCAGCCAAGGCCCAGCGGTGAACACCGGGGAGCTGTTTTTT. This translates into CASSQGPAVNTGELFF.

This clonotype was seen a handful of times. This rearrangement joins TRBV15 to TRBJ1-1; maybe TRBD1 (5 bases). Germline CDR1 reads LNHNV; CDR2 reads YYDKDF (reference sequence). The V and J ends lost 5 bases and 1 base respectively, with 17 bases between them. The CDR3 has 16 amino acids. CDR3 DNA: TGTGCCACCAGCCGAGGGGTGCAGGCTGGGAACACTGAAGCTTTCTTT. Its translation: CATSRGVQAGNTEAFF.